The clone carrying this TCR beta chain was counted ten times or more. Its antigen is unidentified. The record originates from a study of beta chain features in type 1 diabetes. Regarding the study as a whole: In comparison with healthy donors, patients had naive, central memory and Treg TCRB repertoires that appeared more similar. TCRB CDR3s were moderately but significantly shorter in Type 1 diabetes patients in all four CD4+ subsets.

The CDR3 spans 13 residues. V shed 5 bases and J shed 0 bases, with 8 bases lying between them. CDR1 GTSNPN and CDR2 SVGIG come from the germline V gene (reference sequence). Expressed TCRB transcripts were sequenced after all isolated RNA was converted to cDNA. Some clones are missing from TCRdb's copy, which holds only in-frame ones; the method was immunoSEQ multiplex PCR. The table includes 95,000 to 150,000 clones, roughly 17% detected once. This TCR was sampled from a man under 40 with type 1 diabetes. Sequenced: central memory CD4+ T cells from blood. The V and J genes are TRBV30 and TRBJ2-1, with D uncertain. CDR3 amino acids: CAWGRSSYNEQFF. CDR3 DNA: TGTGCCTGGGGCCGGAGCTCCTACAATGAGCAGTTCTTC.